This T cell receptor beta chain came from a study of blood T cell repertoires in COVID-19. Study as a whole: The United States, Italy and Spain provided the acute and convalescent COVID-19 samples. The analysed material was cDNA or gDNA that came from T cells, B-cell-depleted T cells, or PBMCs.

In the original analysis: By means of reference gene primer amplification, nucleated cell counts were estimated. Measured with immunoSEQ multiplex PCR; TCRdb has only the in-frame clones, and not every one. V and J calls plus clone size are reproduced from that table; the DNA served to infer D and trimming. The table includes tens of thousands of clones, about 91% detected once. This CDR3 has 15 residues. The trim removed 5 bases at V and 5 bases at J, leaving 6 bases unmatched. CDR1 and CDR2 (germline): MNHEY, SMNVEV (reference sequence). The source of this sequence is a man in his fifties or sixties with acute or convalescent COVID-19. This chain links TRBV27 with TRBJ2-5, with TRBD2 matching 12 bases. Sequenced material: peripheral blood. CDR3 in amino acids: CASSPRTSGVETQYF. DNA of the CDR3: TGTGCCAGCAGTCCCCGGACTAGCGGGGTTGAGACCCAGTACTTC.